What follows is one T cell receptor beta chain and its context. PCR amplification relied on 60 Vbeta primers (plus 13 Jbeta primers). Some clones are missing from TCRdb's copy, which holds only in-frame ones; the method was immunoSEQ multiplex PCR. Of about 130,000 clones listed, around 72% were seen once; the top ten hold roughly 1.9%. These data belong to a study of cytomegalovirus exposure and HLA in healthy donors. With 11 bases removed from V and 3 bases from J, the gap between germline ends came to 13 bases. CDR3 length: 13 amino acids. Per germline, CDR1 MNHEY and CDR2 SMNVEV (reference sequence).

This chain links TRBV27 with TRBJ2-2; D might be TRBD1 (5 bases). Sequenced: PBMCs. The sequence came from a woman aged 40 to 50 in good health and CMV-seronegative. CDR3 loop: CAEGEGDTGELFF. In DNA, the CDR3 is TGTGCCGAAGGAGAAGGGGACACCGGGGAGCTGTTTTTT.